Ten or more counts support the clone carrying this T cell receptor (beta chain). Not enrolled were patients with uncontrolled infection, other autoimmune disease, pregnancy or lactation. V shed 7 bases and J 1 base; nucleotides not matched to a gene: 6. The length of the CDR3 is 14 residues. The data were taken from a study of T cells in Graves' hyperthyroidism and ophthalmopathy. TCR beta CDR3 regions were amplified from RNA. Primed by the HTBI set, a first-round RT-PCR was run on the TCR CDR3. MiXCR, applied by TCRdb to the multiplex PCR reads, yields one record per CDR3 protein. The sample contains about 350,000 distinct CDR3 sequences, approximately 15% of which appear only once.

What was sequenced was blood. This TCR derives from a woman in her 30s with Graves' hyperthyroidism. The V call is TRBV12-3 or TRBV12-4, the J call TRBJ1-1; 7 bases are shared with TRBD1. The CDR3 is CASTLGQTNTEAFF. The CDR3 region has the DNA TGTGCCAGCACCCTGGGACAGACGAACACTGAAGCTTTCTTT.